This T cell receptor (beta chain) was documented in a study of CD4+ T cells in melanoma. As concerns this clone: What it binds is not known.

TCRdb's copy holds only in-frame clones and misses some; the assay was immunoSEQ multiplex PCR. The sample contains around 19,000 clones, about 85% of which appear only once. CDR3 length: 15 amino acids. Losses at the gene ends were 7 bases for V and 7 bases for J; bases not matched to a gene: 11. Germline V CDR1 and CDR2: LNHDA, SQIVND (reference sequence). Notes on the study in general: A reported correlation linked neoantigen-specific CD4+ T cells to CD8+, macrophage and B cell function.

This clonotype originated in a human donor with melanoma. The chain uses TRBV19 and TRBJ1-5, with 9 bases matching TRBD1. The material sequenced was cells from a culture (not recorded whether cultured in vitro). The CDR3 sequence is CASIPGQGVLQPQHF. The CDR3 bases are TGTGCCAGTATACCGGGACAGGGCGTCTTGCAGCCCCAGCATTTT.